The rows below give T cell receptor beta chains drawn from one sample of a study of blood T cell repertoires in COVID-19. Sequenced by immunoSEQ multiplex PCR; TCRdb stores in-frame clones only, minus some. The table shows roughly 62,000 clones, with under 80% occurring only once. Material: peripheral blood. The receptors stem from a man aged 55 to 69 with acute or convalescent COVID-19. The CDR3 runs from the conserved cysteine through the conserved F or W. The D gene is left open where the match is weak. Clone size is not always given. Where it is, it says once, few, many or a class for expanded clones.

>TRBV2|.|.|TRBJ1-1
CASNYRQLTEAFF
TGTGCCAGCAATTATCGTCAACTCACTGAAGCTTTCTTT
>TRBV7-3|.|.|TRBJ2-7
CASSLGPGSSYEQYF
TGTGCCAGCAGCTTAGGGCCGGGAAGCTCCTACGAGCAGTACTTC
>TRBV30|.|few|TRBJ1-5
CAWSPNRRHSNQPQHF
TGTGCCTGGAGTCCTAACAGGCGACATAGCAATCAGCCCCAGCATTTT
>TRBV30|.|.|TRBJ2-5
CALRMVGAETQYF
TGTGCCTTACGGATGGTTGGGGCAGAGACCCAGTACTTC
>TRBV6-5|TRBD2|once|TRBJ2-2
CASTWREGSTGELFF
TGTGCCAGTACCTGGAGGGAGGGAAGTACCGGGGAGCTGTTTTTT
>TRBV5-5|TRBD1|.|TRBJ2-5
CASSSPGQGSSQETQYF
TGTGCCAGCAGCTCTCCGGGACAGGGGTCGTCCCAAGAGACCCAGTACTTC
>TRBV7-8|TRBD2|.|TRBJ2-1
CASSSYPGLAGVNEQFF
TGTGCCAGCAGCTCCTACCCGGGACTAGCGGGAGTAAATGAGCAGTTCTTC
>TRBV14|.|.|TRBJ2-7
CASSIGYEQYF
TGTGCCAGCAGCATCGGCTACGAGCAGTACTTC
>TRBV4-2|TRBD2|.|TRBJ2-7
CASSQETSEFQSYSYEQYF
TGTGCCAGCAGCCAAGAGACTAGCGAGTTCCAGAGTTACTCCTACGAGCAGTACTTC
>TRBV6-6|.|.|TRBJ1-3
CASRLGPNSGNTIYF
TGTGCCAGCCGTCTGGGGCCGAACTCTGGAAACACCATATATTTT
>TRBV7-6|.|few|TRBJ2-7
CASSLAGSGYYEQYF
TGTGCCAGCAGCTTGGCGGGAAGCGGATACTACGAGCAGTACTTC
>TRBV7-2|.|.|TRBJ2-7
CASSQSRGALEQYF
TGTGCCAGCAGCCAGTCTCGGGGGGCCCTTGAGCAGTACTTC
>TRBV11-2|.|.|TRBJ2-7
CASSPLGLRYEQYF
TGTGCCAGCAGCCCCTTGGGGCTCAGGTACGAGCAGTACTTC
>TRBV3-1/TRBV3-2|.|.|TRBJ2-1
CASSPGRTVENEQFF
TGTGCCAGCAGCCCGGGGCGGACAGTAGAAAATGAGCAGTTCTTC
>TRBV24-1|TRBD1|.|TRBJ2-5
CATSNRDRVGETQYF
TGTGCCACCAGCAACCGGGACAGAGTAGGTGAGACCCAGTACTTC
>TRBV18|.|.|TRBJ2-7
CASSPLRIYEQYF
TGTGCCAGCTCCCCTTTGAGAATCTACGAGCAGTACTTC
>TRBV9|TRBD1|.|TRBJ1-4
CASSLEGTGDEKLFF
TGTGCCAGCAGCTTAGAGGGGACAGGGGATGAAAAACTGTTTTTT
>TRBV6-6|TRBD2|.|TRBJ2-7
CASRPTSGYEQYF
TGTGCCAGCAGACCGACTAGCGGCTACGAGCAGTACTTC
>TRBV27|TRBD1|.|TRBJ2-1
CASSLSTTGNNEQFF
TGTGCCAGCAGTTTATCTACGACAGGGAACAATGAGCAGTTCTTC
>TRBV5-5|TRBD1|.|TRBJ2-4
CASIPPGQGYIQYF
TGTGCCAGCATCCCGCCGGGACAGGGCTACATTCAGTACTTC
>TRBV6-5|.|.|TRBJ1-4
CASSYLRTSAGELFF
TGTGCCAGCAGTTACCTTAGGACAAGCGCGGGAGAACTGTTTTTT
>TRBV6-5|TRBD2|.|TRBJ2-7
CASSQTAGSYEQYF
TGTGCCAGCAGTCAGACAGCGGGGTCCTACGAGCAGTACTTC
>TRBV27|TRBD1|.|TRBJ1-2
CASSHGQGGYGYTF
TGTGCCAGCAGTCACGGACAGGGCGGCTATGGCTACACCTTC
>TRBV5-6|TRBD1|.|TRBJ1-5
CASSRQGQGPQHF
TGTGCCAGCAGCAGACAGGGCCAGGGGCCCCAGCATTTT
>TRBV5-4|.|.|TRBJ2-2
CASSLADRNTGELFF
TGTGCCAGCAGCTTGGCGGACAGGAACACCGGGGAGCTGTTTTTT
>TRBV5-1|.|.|TRBJ2-5
CASSLAIQETQYF
TGCGCCAGCAGCTTAGCGATACAAGAGACCCAGTACTTC